Given below is one T cell receptor (beta chain) in context. This sample was included in a study of OX40 agonist ivuxolimab in advanced cancers. Clones were sequenced by immunoSEQ multiplex PCR, and TCRdb holds only the in-frame ones, with some missing. The table lists 77,000 or so clones, about 85% of them singletons, with 2% to 2.5% in the top ten. Material: CD4+ or CD8+ T cells sorted from blood, obtained in a trial of the OX40 agonist ivuxolimab. The sequence derives from an adult with an advanced solid tumor such as melanoma, head and neck, liver or kidney cancer.

Here the CDR3 DNA reads TGTGCCAGCAGCCCAACCGGAGACACAGATACGCAGTATTTT. Translated, it gives CASSPTGDTDTQYF. The V and J genes are TRBV7-3 and TRBJ2-3; D gene uncertain. The CDR3 is 14 residues long. The germline gives CDR1 SGHTA, CDR2 FQGTGA. Trimming left V 5 bases short and J 2 bases short, with 11 bases between.